What follows is one T cell receptor beta chain and its context. What it binds is not known. Data came from immunoSEQ multiplex PCR; TCRdb stores just in-frame clones and leaves some out. Altogether 150,000 to 200,000 clones are present, approximately 89% being singletons, with the ten largest covering around 3.5%. This sample stems from a study of T cell responses to AZD1222 COVID-19 vaccine. General study findings and limits: The donors showed a predominance of white British ancestry and of females, with possible underestimation of clonal diversity.

The source material was peripheral blood, sampled 28 days after the second AZD1222 dose. This clonotype was sampled from an adult who received the AZD1222 COVID-19 vaccine.

The DNA of the CDR3 is TGTGCCACCAGAGGGGAGTCCGGCGGAACGCAGTATTTT. This gives the protein CATRGESGGTQYF. The chain joins TRBV24-1 to TRBJ2-3; D is possibly TRBD1 or TRBD2 (5 bases each). CDR3 length: 13 residues. Germline V CDR1 and CDR2: KGHDR, SFDVKD. V was cut by 7 bases and J by 9 bases, with 16 bases left in between.